These T cell receptor beta chains were read from a single sample in a study of blood T cell repertoires in COVID-19. Sequenced by immunoSEQ multiplex PCR; TCRdb stores in-frame clones only, minus some. This sample carries 180,000 or so clones, about 70% of them seen once, and the ten largest clones take roughly 7.8%. Sequencing was done on a sample of peripheral blood. The receptors were sampled from a woman in her forties or fifties with active or convalescent COVID-19. CDR3s include the opening cysteine and the closing phenylalanine or tryptophan. A D gene is named only where the DNA matches it firmly. The size entry is marked missing in some rows and otherwise reads once, few, many or a size class.

J: TRBJ2-5; D: TRBD2; V: TRBV7-9; size: .; length: 16; DNA: TGTGCCAGCAGCACGTGGACTAGCGGGATTTTAGAGACCCAGTACTTC; CDR3: CASSTWTSGILETQYF
J: TRBJ1-2; D: .; V: TRBV5-1; size: .; length: 14; DNA: TGCGCCAGCAGCCTTAGTTCCTCCTTTTATGGCTACACCTTC; CDR3: CASSLSSSFYGYTF
J: TRBJ2-5; D: TRBD2; V: TRBV2; size: .; length: 16; DNA: TGTGCCAGCAGTGAGGGACTAGCGGGAGTAGGTGAGACCCAGTACTTC; CDR3: CASSEGLAGVGETQYF
J: TRBJ1-2; D: .; V: TRBV5-8; size: .; length: 15; DNA: TGTGCCAGCAGCTCCCTCCCGTGGGGGGACTATGGCTACACCTTC; CDR3: CASSSLPWGDYGYTF
J: TRBJ1-5; D: TRBD1; V: TRBV7-9; size: .; length: 14; DNA: TGTGCCAGCAGCTCGGACAGGGTTCTCCAGCCCCAGCATTTT; CDR3: CASSSDRVLQPQHF
J: TRBJ1-2; D: TRBD1; V: TRBV6-5; size: .; length: 15; DNA: TGTGCCAGCAGTTACGGGCAGGGGGCGCAGTATGGCTACACCTTC; CDR3: CASSYGQGAQYGYTF
J: TRBJ2-7; D: .; V: TRBV30; size: .; length: 13; DNA: TGTGCCTGGAGTGGTGCGGGACCCTACGAGCAGTACTTC; CDR3: CAWSGAGPYEQYF
J: TRBJ2-1; D: .; V: TRBV6-5; size: .; length: 14; DNA: TGTGCCAGCAGTTACTCGCGGGTTTACAATGAGCAGTTCTTC; CDR3: CASSYSRVYNEQFF
J: TRBJ1-2; D: .; V: TRBV7-8; size: .; length: 12; DNA: TGTGCCAGCAGCGACCGGGACACAGACTACACCTTC; CDR3: CASSDRDTDYTF
J: TRBJ1-2; D: .; V: TRBV6-2/TRBV6-3; size: once; length: 13; DNA: TGTGCCAGCAGTAGAGGACAGAACTATGGCTACACCTTC; CDR3: CASSRGQNYGYTF
J: TRBJ1-5; D: .; V: TRBV7-2; size: once; length: 14; DNA: TGTGCCAGCAGCTTATCTCCGGGATTTCAGCCCCAGCATTTT; CDR3: CASSLSPGFQPQHF
J: TRBJ2-3; D: .; V: TRBV5-1; size: .; length: 15; DNA: TGCGCCAGCAGCTTGGAGGAGCGCTACACAGATACGCAGTATTTT; CDR3: CASSLEERYTDTQYF
J: TRBJ2-2; D: TRBD2; V: TRBV28; size: .; length: 15; DNA: TGTGCCACCGTACTAGCGGGAGGGTACACCGGGGAGCTGTTTTTT; CDR3: CATVLAGGYTGELFF
J: TRBJ2-5; D: .; V: TRBV27; size: .; length: 16; DNA: .; CDR3: CAPKGGQEETQYFEYF
J: TRBJ1-6; D: TRBD1; V: TRBV2; size: .; length: 15; DNA: TGTGCCAGCACCCCGGGACAGGGCTATAATTCACCCCTCCACTTT; CDR3: CASTPGQGYNSPLHF
J: TRBJ1-1; D: TRBD1; V: TRBV6-5; size: .; length: 13; DNA: TGTGCCAGCAGTTACGGGACAGGTAGTAGGGCTTTCTTT; CDR3: CASSYGTGSRAFF
J: TRBJ2-1; D: TRBD2; V: TRBV7-2; size: .; length: 18; DNA: TGTGCCAGCAGCTTAGAGGCGGGAGGGAGAGGATCCTACAATGAGCAGTTCTTC; CDR3: CASSLEAGGRGSYNEQFF
J: TRBJ1-3; D: .; V: TRBV30; size: .; length: 15; DNA: TGTGCCTGGATCCCATCTATGGGCACTGGAAACACCATATATTTT; CDR3: CAWIPSMGTGNTIYF
J: TRBJ1-1; D: TRBD1; V: TRBV5-1; size: few; length: 15; DNA: TGCGCCAGCAGCTTCTATAACAGGGGCAACACTGAAGCTTTCTTT; CDR3: CASSFYNRGNTEAFF
J: TRBJ2-7; D: TRBD2; V: TRBV5-1; size: .; length: 15; DNA: TGCGCCAGCAGCTTGTCTAGCGGGAGCTCCTACGAGCAGTACTTC; CDR3: CASSLSSGSSYEQYF
J: TRBJ2-7; D: TRBD1; V: TRBV7-9; size: .; length: 15; DNA: TGTGCCAGCAGCCCAACAGGACAGGGGAGGTACGAGCAGTACTTC; CDR3: CASSPTGQGRYEQYF
J: TRBJ2-1; D: TRBD1; V: TRBV6-5; size: .; length: 14; DNA: TGTGCCAGCAGACCGGGACAGCGGCGCAATGAGCAGTTCTTC; CDR3: CASRPGQRRNEQFF
J: TRBJ2-5; D: TRBD2; V: TRBV3-1/TRBV3-2; size: .; length: 15; DNA: TGTGCCAGCAGCCAACAGCGGGGGGTCCCAGAGACCCAGTACTTC; CDR3: CASSQQRGVPETQYF
J: TRBJ1-6; D: TRBD1; V: TRBV9; size: few; length: 17; DNA: TGTGCCAGCAGCGAGGGACAGGGGGCCCCCTATAATTCACCCCTCCACTTT; CDR3: CASSEGQGAPYNSPLHF
J: TRBJ1-4; D: TRBD1; V: TRBV4-3; size: few; length: 15; DNA: TGCGCCAGCAGCCAAGATACCAGGGGGAATGAAAAACTGTTTTTT; CDR3: CASSQDTRGNEKLFF
J: TRBJ2-7; D: TRBD2; V: TRBV7-2; size: .; length: 18; DNA: TGTGCCAGCAGCTTAGCGCGGGCATTAGCGGGGGGGAGCTACGAGCAGTACTTC; CDR3: CASSLARALAGGSYEQYF
J: TRBJ1-2; D: .; V: TRBV30; size: .; length: 16; DNA: TGTGCCTGGAGCGACCCCCGGGGAAGGGCGAACTATGGCTACACCTTC; CDR3: CAWSDPRGRANYGYTF
J: TRBJ2-1; D: TRBD2; V: TRBV11-2; size: .; length: 16; DNA: TGTGCCAGCAGCCCCAGACTAGCGGGAGCGTATAATGAGCAGTTCTTC; CDR3: CASSPRLAGAYNEQFF
J: TRBJ1-1; D: TRBD1; V: TRBV5-6; size: .; length: 16; DNA: TGTGCCAGCAGCTTGGCGCCAACAGGGGGCCGAACTGAAGCTTTCTTT; CDR3: CASSLAPTGGRTEAFF
J: TRBJ1-2; D: TRBD1; V: TRBV20-1; size: .; length: 15; DNA: TGCAGTGCTAGTTCCCCAGGCGACAGGGACTATGGCTACACCTTC; CDR3: CSASSPGDRDYGYTF
J: TRBJ1-5; D: TRBD1; V: TRBV6-2/TRBV6-3; size: .; length: 16; DNA: TGTGCCAGCAGTTTGCGGACAGGGGTTAGCAATCAGCCCCAGCATTTT; CDR3: CASSLRTGVSNQPQHF
J: TRBJ1-5; D: .; V: TRBV19; size: .; length: 15; DNA: TGTGCCAGTAAGGCGGTGGACAGATCCAATCAGCCCCAGCATTTT; CDR3: CASKAVDRSNQPQHF
J: TRBJ1-5; D: .; V: TRBV7-2; size: .; length: 15; DNA: TGTGCCAGCAGCTCCGGGACTGCCGCCGATCAGCCCCAGCATTTT; CDR3: CASSSGTAADQPQHF
J: TRBJ1-2; D: .; V: TRBV27; size: .; length: 15; DNA: TGTGCCAGCAGCCAAAACAGGGACGGTAACTATGGCTACACCTTC; CDR3: CASSQNRDGNYGYTF
J: TRBJ2-3; D: TRBD2; V: TRBV19; size: .; length: 16; DNA: TGTGCCAGTAGTACCCCTCGGGGGGGACGCACAGATACGCAGTATTTT; CDR3: CASSTPRGGRTDTQYF
J: TRBJ1-6; D: TRBD1; V: TRBV30; size: .; length: 19; DNA: TGTGCCTGGAGTGTAAGTCGGTCCCCGACAGGGAGCTATAATTCACCCCTCCACTTT; CDR3: CAWSVSRSPTGSYNSPLHF
J: TRBJ1-1; D: .; V: TRBV10-3; size: once; length: 17; DNA: TGTGCCATCAGTTCGGTTGTAGGGCTCGGGGGGTTACCCGAAGCTTTCTTT; CDR3: CAISSVVGLGGLPEAFF
J: TRBJ2-1; D: .; V: TRBV7-2; size: .; length: 15; DNA: TGTGCCAGCAGCTTAGTGGGGACAACCCACAATGAGCAGTTCTTC; CDR3: CASSLVGTTHNEQFF
J: TRBJ2-5; D: TRBD2; V: TRBV10-3; size: .; length: 14; DNA: TGTGCCATCAGTGACGGACGGGGGGGAGAGACCCAGTACTTC; CDR3: CAISDGRGGETQYF
J: TRBJ2-1; D: TRBD1; V: TRBV11-2; size: .; length: 19; DNA: TGTGCCAGCAGCTCCGGGACAGGGCGCCCCAACAGAATTCAGGATGAGCAGTTCTTC; CDR3: CASSSGTGRPNRIQDEQFF
J: TRBJ2-1; D: .; V: TRBV14; size: many; length: 19; DNA: TGTGCCAGCAGCCCAAAGGGGCTCACCCAGGGTCTCACCTACAATGAGCAGTTCTTC; CDR3: CASSPKGLTQGLTYNEQFF
J: TRBJ1-4; D: TRBD1; V: TRBV19; size: few; length: 14; DNA: TGTGCCAGTAGTGATGGACAGGGTGCCGAAAAACTGTTTTTT; CDR3: CASSDGQGAEKLFF
J: TRBJ1-4; D: .; V: TRBV7-8; size: .; length: 14; DNA: TGTGCCAGCAGCTTAGCAGGGGTTGAAGAAAAACTGTTTTTT; CDR3: CASSLAGVEEKLFF
J: TRBJ1-2; D: .; V: TRBV7-6; size: .; length: 16; DNA: TGTGCCAGCAGCTTGACAGGTTCGGGTCCTAACTATGGCTACACCTTC; CDR3: CASSLTGSGPNYGYTF